One sample yielded the 5 T cell receptor beta chains listed below, sequenced in a study of blood T cell repertoires in COVID-19. Repertoires were generated with immunoSEQ multiplex PCR, while TCRdb's copy carries only in-frame clones and drops some. Among 250,000 or so clones listed, roughly 84% were seen once. Input material: peripheral blood. These TCRs come from a woman between 40 and 50 years old who had recovered from COVID-19.

The chain is built from TRBV4-1 and TRBJ2-2; TRBD2 might be the D (6 bases). The CDR3 contains 15 residues. Germline lookup yields CDR1 MGHRA and CDR2 YSYEKL. The V end was cut by 4 bases, the J end by 1 base, with 10 bases between. CDR3 sequence reads: CASSPGELNTGELFF. CDR3 nucleotide sequence: TGCGCCAGCAGCCCGGGAGAGCTGAACACCGGGGAGCTGTTTTTT.

The V call is TRBV10-3, the J call TRBJ2-5, with D perhaps matching TRBD1 (5 bases). The CDR3 has 15 amino acids. Trimming left V 1 base short and J 2 bases short, with 11 bases between. Germline CDR1 is ENHRY and CDR2 is SYGVKD. For the CDR3, the DNA is TGTGCCATCAGTGAGTTCAAGGCAGGGCAAGAGACCCAGTACTTC. Translating it yields CAISEFKAGQETQYF.

The chain combines TRBV9 with TRBJ1-6, with D hard to call. Trimming shortened V by 0 bases and J by 8 bases, and 6 bases separated the two germline ends. Germline assignment: CDR1 SGDLS and CDR2 YYNGEE. The CDR3 loop spans 13 amino acids. The CDR3 is CASSVDLYSPLHF. For the CDR3, the DNA is TGTGCCAGCAGCGTAGATCTGTATTCACCCCTCCACTTT.

The chain uses TRBV6-1 and TRBJ1-6; a possible D gene is TRBD1 (6 bases). This CDR3 is 14 amino acids long. Germline assignment: CDR1 MNHNS and CDR2 SASEGT. V was trimmed by 6 bases and J by 5 bases, leaving 11 bases between them. In DNA form, the CDR3 reads TGTGCCAGCAGCCGTACAGGGAATAATTCACCCCTCCACTTT. The encoded protein is CASSRTGNNSPLHF.

V and J are TRBV7-9 and TRBJ1-6; D is undetermined. The CDR3 loop spans 14 amino acids. Trimming took off 3 bases at V and 7 bases at J, with 10 bases between the two ends. The germline gives CDR1 SEHNR, CDR2 FQNEAQ (reference sequence). The CDR3 is CASSLLTYNSPLHF. The DNA for the CDR3 is TGTGCCAGCAGCTTGCTGACATACAATTCACCCCTCCACTTT. The complete variable domain, with remaining parts taken from reference TRBV7-9 and TRBJ1-6, reads DTGVSQNPRHKITKRGQNVTFRCDPISEHNRLYWYRQTLGQGPEFLTYFQNEAQLEKSRLLSDRFSAERPKGSFSTLEIQRTEQGDSAMYLCASSLLTYNSPLHFGNGTRLTVT.